Below are 5 T cell receptor beta chains sequenced from a single sample in a study of graft-versus-host responses after intestinal transplantation. The antigens for these receptors are not known. TCRdb keeps only in-frame clones here, not all; method: immunoSEQ multiplex PCR. Found here are roughly 25,000 clones, 82% of them singletons; the top ten hold roughly 0.99%. Sequencing was performed on unstimulated CD8+ T cells sorted from spleen or lymph node cells, taken before transplant. The receptors were gathered from a human donor who was the organ donor for an intestinal transplant.

The genes are TRBV30 and TRBJ1-2; TRBD1 aligns across 7 bases. The CDR3 has 17 amino acids. V lost 0 bases to trimming and J lost 2 bases; unmatched junction nucleotides: 12. Germline lookup yields CDR1 GTSNPN and CDR2 SVGIG (reference sequence). The CDR3 DNA reads TGTGCCTGGAGTGTACTCGACGGACAGGTCGAAAACTATGGCTACACCTTC. This encodes CAWSVLDGQVENYGYTF.

The chain has TRBV7-6 and TRBJ2-2, with 9 positions matching TRBD1. The CDR3 contains 17 residues. The germline CDR1 and CDR2 sequences are SGHVS and FNYEAQ. Trimming took 2 bases from V and 4 from J; bases not matched to a gene: 8. The CDR3 reads CASSLNPGQGITGELFF. Here the CDR3 DNA reads TGTGCCAGCAGCTTAAACCCGGGACAGGGAATCACCGGGGAGCTGTTTTTT.

The chain uses TRBV9 and TRBJ2-3; 12 bases fit TRBD2. V gave up 4 bases and J gave up 7 bases; unmatched junction bases: 7. The V gene's germline CDR1 is SGDLS and CDR2 YYNGEE. This CDR3 spans 15 amino acids. CDR3 in amino acids: CASSPTSGSGNTQYF. The CDR3 nucleotides are TGTGCCAGCAGCCCGACTAGCGGGAGCGGGAATACGCAGTATTTT.

This clone occurred a few times. J is TRBJ2-1 and V is TRBV27; the D is unclear. This CDR3 has 15 residues. The germline V gene has CDR1 MNHEY and CDR2 SMNVEV (reference sequence). The V end lost 5 bases, the J end lost 1 base, and 12 bases lay between the germline ends. The CDR3 protein is CASSPYPASYNEQFF. CDR3 nucleotides: TGTGCCAGCAGTCCGTACCCCGCGTCCTACAATGAGCAGTTCTTC.

This chain connects TRBV4-1 to TRBJ2-2; no clear D. Germline CDR1 and CDR2: MGHRA and YSYEKL. Trimming took 4 bases from V and 0 from J, leaving 15 bases between them. This CDR3 is 17 amino acids long. The CDR3 spells CASSPEKRTANTGELFF. The DNA for the CDR3 is TGCGCCAGCAGCCCAGAAAAGAGGACGGCGAACACCGGGGAGCTGTTTTTT.